What follows are 10 T cell receptor beta chains derived from one specimen sequenced in a study of early T cells in non-severe SARS-CoV-2 infection. TCRdb reprocessed the 5' RACE reads via MiXCR and lists one record per CDR3 protein. The table lists 50,000 to 65,000 distinct CDR3 sequences, roughly 7.6% of them singletons. Specimen: whole blood, collected at baseline. These TCRs come from an adult who was a healthcare worker with PCR-confirmed SARS-CoV-2 infection or an uninfected control (not recorded which).

The chain has TRBV7-9 and TRBJ2-2; D is possibly TRBD2 (6 bases). V was trimmed by 1 base and J by 1 base, leaving 13 bases between them. In germline, CDR1 is SEHNR, CDR2 FQNEAQ (reference sequence). This CDR3 comprises 17 residues. As DNA, the CDR3 is TGTGCCAGCAGCTTAGGGGTCGCGGGGTTGAACACCGGGGAGCTGTTTTTT. Its translation is CASSLGVAGLNTGELFF.

This clonotype has more than one count but fewer than ten. This chain links TRBV4-1 with TRBJ2-7, with TRBD1 matching 8 bases. The CDR3 runs to 19 residues. Germline V lookup: CDR1 MGHRA, CDR2 YSYEKL. With V trimmed by 0 bases and J by 1 base, 14 bases remained unmatched. CDR3 protein: CASSQDDGGQGSYSYEQYF. The CDR3 nucleotides are TGCGCCAGCAGCCAAGATGACGGCGGACAGGGCTCTTATTCCTACGAGCAGTACTTC.

The chain recombines TRBV6-1 with TRBJ2-1; 8 nucleotides line up with TRBD2. This CDR3 has 17 residues. The trim removed 1 base at V and 6 bases at J, leaving 11 bases unmatched. Germline V gives CDR1 MNHNS, CDR2 SASEGT. As DNA, the CDR3 is TGTGCCAGCAGTGAAGTCAATCATCGGGGGGGATTCAATGAGCAGTTCTTC. Encoded protein: CASSEVNHRGGFNEQFF.

This rearrangement joins TRBV6-2 or TRBV6-3 to TRBJ2-4; D is undetermined. V was shortened by 6 bases and J by 0 bases, with 12 bases between the two germline ends. Germline values: CDR1 MNHEY, CDR2 SVGEGT. The CDR3 extends over 15 amino acids. The CDR3 sequence is CASRPDRVAKNIQYF. In DNA form, the CDR3 reads TGTGCCAGCAGACCCGATAGAGTAGCCAAAAACATTCAGTACTTC.

This clonotype came up many times. The chain employs TRBV24-1 and TRBJ2-3; D remains unclear. The CDR3 runs 11 residues. Germline CDR1 KGHDR, CDR2 SFDVKD. Trimming cost V 3 bases and J 10 bases, with 7 bases left between them. The CDR3 DNA sequence: TGTGCCACCAGTGATCGAGTTGCGCAGTATTTT. It yields the protein CATSDRVAQYF.

This clonotype came up many times. The chain joins TRBV19 to TRBJ2-3; 7 bases align to TRBD2. V was clipped by 8 bases and J by 2 bases; unmatched bases: 10. CDR3 length equals 15 residues. CDR1 LNHDA and CDR2 SQIVND come from the germline V gene (reference sequence). The DNA for the CDR3 is TGTGCCAGTCATTCTCTAGCGGAAGACACAGATACGCAGTATTTT. Its protein product is CASHSLAEDTDTQYF.

This clonotype occurred a few times. The genes are TRBV7-2 and TRBJ2-1, with 7 positions matching TRBD2. V shed 8 bases and J 4 bases; nucleotides not matched to a gene: 8. The CDR3 contains 14 residues. Looked up from germline, CDR1 is SGHTA and CDR2 is FQGNSA. CDR3 in amino acids: CASEGGSTYNEQFF. CDR3 coding DNA: TGTGCCAGCGAGGGCGGGAGTACGTACAATGAGCAGTTCTTC.

This clonotype was counted many times. The chain recombines TRBV5-1 with TRBJ2-1, with a tentative D call TRBD2 (6 bases). CDR3 size: 15 residues. CDR1 SGHRS and CDR2 YFSETQ come from the germline V gene. Trimming removed 0 bases at V and 2 bases at J, with 9 bases between. The CDR3 here is CASSLESSAYNEQFF. The CDR3 nucleotides read TGCGCCAGCAGCTTGGAATCTAGCGCCTACAATGAGCAGTTCTTC.

The sample holds many counts of this clonotype. V is TRBV4-1 and J is TRBJ2-1, with 9 bases matching TRBD2. This CDR3 comprises 16 residues. Trimming at V came to 1 base and at J to 4 bases, leaving 5 bases not matched to a gene. In germline, CDR1 is MGHRA, CDR2 YSYEKL. The CDR3 loop reads CASSQVGAGGYNEQFF. CDR3 coding DNA: TGCGCCAGCAGCCAAGTAGGAGCGGGGGGATACAATGAGCAGTTCTTC.

This clonotype was seen at least ten times. This rearrangement joins TRBV7-7 to TRBJ2-1; 7 nucleotides align to TRBD1. The germline CDR1 and CDR2 sequences are SSHAT and FNYEAQ (reference sequence). The CDR3 is made up of 16 amino acids. The junction had 7 bases not matched to a gene; V was cut back by 2 bases and J by 3 bases. This CDR3 reads CASSLNMGQSYNEQFF. CDR3 sequence (DNA): TGTGCCAGCAGCTTAAATATGGGACAGAGCTACAATGAGCAGTTCTTC.